The 32 T cell receptor beta chains below all came from one sample that was sequenced in a study of cytomegalovirus exposure and HLA in healthy donors. It was with 60 Vbeta and 13 Jbeta primers that the PCR ran. TCRdb's copy holds only in-frame clones and misses some; the assay was immunoSEQ multiplex PCR. The repertoire consists of approximately 91,000 clones, with roughly 67% occurring once and the leading ten covering about 2.5%. The sequencing sample was made of PBMCs. These TCRs come from a human donor in good health.

The CDR3 DNA reads TGTGCCAGCACCACCGGAGGAGAGACCCAGTACTTC. Protein sequence: CASTTGGETQYF. The chain combines TRBV6-6 with TRBJ2-5; D is possibly TRBD2 (5 bases). Germline V gene sequence: CDR1 MNHNY, CDR2 SVGAGI (reference sequence). There are 12 residues in the CDR3. V was pared by 7 bases and J by 4 bases, with 10 bases between.

This clone turned up a few times. This chain joins TRBV7-3 and TRBJ1-2; 7 bases fit TRBD1. The CDR3 totals 14 residues. From germline, CDR1 is SGHTA and CDR2 FQGTGA. With 5 bases clipped from V and 3 bases from J, the junction kept 6 bases outside the gene matches. The chain's CDR3 is CASSEQGGDYGYTF. In DNA, the CDR3 is TGTGCCAGCAGCGAGCAGGGGGGTGACTATGGCTACACCTTC.

The rearrangement uses TRBV7-2 and TRBJ2-7; D call uncertain. The germline V and J ends were trimmed by 4 bases and 2 bases, with 9 bases remaining between them. From germline, CDR1 is SGHTA and CDR2 FQGNSA. This CDR3 contains 13 residues. The CDR3 region has the DNA TGTGCCAGCAGCTCCCCCCCAACCTACGAGCAGTACTTC. Translation: CASSSPPTYEQYF.

The count of this clone is one. The genes are TRBV12-5 and TRBJ2-5; D gene uncertain. This CDR3 is built from 11 residues. Germline assignment: CDR1 LGHNT and CDR2 FRNRAP. Trimming stripped 4 bases from V and 3 bases from J, with 3 bases between. The CDR3 coding sequence is TGTGCTAGTGGTTACAAAGAGACCCAGTACTTC. It translates to CASGYKETQYF.

The chain joins TRBV11-3 to TRBJ2-5; 8 bases line up with TRBD2. The J call may be wrong; the DNA end is better matched by TRBJ2-7. The germline CDR1 and CDR2 sequences are SGHNT and YENEEA. The CDR3 length is 13 residues. DNA of the CDR3: TGTGCCAGCAGCCCCCTGGCGGGGGGCGAGCAGTACTTC. Its translation is CASSPLAGGEQYF.

This clone was detected only a few times. The chain is built from TRBV11-3 and TRBJ2-1; TRBD1 is a possible D gene (6 bases). Germline CDR1 and CDR2: SGHNT and YENEEA. The CDR3 has 15 residues. Trimming removed 5 bases from V and 6 bases from J, with 17 bases in between. CDR3 in DNA: TGTGCCAGCAGCCTCAGGACAGCCCCGGGCAATGAGCAGTTCTTC. Its translation is CASSLRTAPGNEQFF.

The chain combines TRBV10-3 with TRBJ1-2; D might be TRBD1 (5 bases). V was clipped by 5 bases and J by 4 bases, with 17 bases between them. CDR3 length: 15 residues. Per germline, CDR1 ENHRY and CDR2 SYGVKD. The CDR3 here is CAISRDRGRGYGYTF. The DNA for the CDR3 is TGTGCCATCAGTAGAGACCGAGGGAGGGGCTATGGCTACACCTTC.

The V and J genes are TRBV5-1 and TRBJ2-7; 12 bases match TRBD2. The length of the CDR3 is 17 residues. Trimming cost V 3 bases and J 5 bases; bases outside gene matches: 12. CDR1 and CDR2 from the germline V gene are SGHRS and YFSETQ. The CDR3 DNA sequence: TGCGCCAGCAGCTATATATCCGGACTAGCGGGGAACAACGAGCAGTACTTC. The encoded protein is CASSYISGLAGNNEQYF.

This clone occurred once. The V call is TRBV7-3, the J call TRBJ2-1; 9 bases are a match to TRBD1. With 3 bases clipped from V and 7 bases from J, the junction kept 10 bases outside the gene matches. Germline CDR1 is SGHTA and CDR2 is FQGTGA. CDR3 length equals 16 residues. CDR3 amino acids: CASSLAPGQGNNEQFF. For the CDR3, the DNA is TGTGCCAGCAGCTTGGCCCCGGGACAGGGTAATAATGAGCAGTTCTTC.

The chain uses TRBV7-8 and TRBJ1-6; D unclear. The germline CDR1 and CDR2 sequences are SGHVS and FQNEAQ. V lost 5 bases and J lost 6, with 8 bases in between. The CDR3 extends over 13 amino acids. The DNA of the CDR3 is TGTGCCAGCAGCGAAGAGGGTAATTCACCCCTCCACTTT. It translates to CASSEEGNSPLHF.

V usage is TRBV27 and J usage is TRBJ2-5; 9 positions match TRBD1. CDR3 length equals 13 residues. Germline V gene sequence: CDR1 MNHEY, CDR2 SMNVEV (reference sequence). The V gene end was trimmed by 5 bases and the J gene end by 11 bases; junction bases not matched to a gene: 9. The CDR3 coding sequence is TGTGCCAGCAGTCGGGACAGGGAAAGGGAGCAGTACTTC. Amino acids: CASSRDREREQYF.

CDR3 nucleotides: TGTGCCAGCAGCTTGGGGGGGGGAACTACAGCAGATACGCAGTATTTT. This sequence encodes CASSLGGGTTADTQYF. This chain joins TRBV7-9 and TRBJ2-3; 7 nucleotides match TRBD2. Germline loops: CDR1 SEHNR, CDR2 FQNEAQ (reference sequence). Unmatched junction bases numbered 10, after V lost 3 bases and J lost 4 bases. The CDR3 is 16 amino acids. The variable domain in full, with the rest retrieved from reference TRBV7-9 and TRBJ2-3, is DTGVSQNPRHKITKRGQNVTFRCDPISEHNRLYWYRQTLGQGPEFLTYFQNEAQLEKSRLLSDRFSAERPKGSFSTLEIQRTEQGDSAMYLCASSLGGGTTADTQYFGPGTRLTVL.

This clone has just a few counts. J is TRBJ1-4 and V is TRBV5-1; 7 bases agree with TRBD1. This CDR3 contains 17 residues. The germline V gene has CDR1 SGHRS and CDR2 YFSETQ. The junction had 8 bases not matched to a gene; V was cut back by 3 bases and J by 0 bases. The CDR3 is CASSYGTAEATNEKLFF. CDR3 bases: TGCGCCAGCAGCTACGGGACAGCCGAAGCAACTAATGAAAAACTGTTTTTT.

V is TRBV10-3 and J is TRBJ1-1, with D unclear. The CDR3 runs to 13 residues. With 3 bases removed from V and 4 bases from J, the gap between germline ends came to 9 bases. Germline values: CDR1 ENHRY, CDR2 SYGVKD. Here the CDR3 DNA reads TGTGCCATCAGTGATTCGGGGAGCACTGAAGCTTTCTTT. Protein product: CAISDSGSTEAFF.

The gene calls are TRBV7-6 and TRBJ2-7, with TRBD2 as a possible D gene (5 bases). Trimming stripped 5 bases from V and 5 bases from J, with 13 bases between. CDR1 and CDR2 (germline): SGHVS, FNYEAQ. The CDR3 has 13 amino acids. As DNA, the CDR3 is TGTGCCAGCAGCCGGACTCCCACCCACGAGCAGTACTTC. This sequence encodes CASSRTPTHEQYF. The whole variable domain, remainder taken from reference TRBV7-6 and TRBJ2-7, is GAGVSQSPRYKVTKRGQDVALRCDPISGHVSLYWYRQALGQGPEFLTYFNYEAQQDKSGLPNDRFSAERPEGSISTLTIQRTEQRDSAMYRCASSRTPTHEQYFGPGTRLTVT.

The rearrangement links TRBV4-3 to TRBJ2-2, with 9 bases that match TRBD1. The CDR3 sequence is 15 residues long. J was trimmed by 7 bases and V by 1 base; bases with no gene match: 4. Germline V gene data show CDR1 as LGHNA and CDR2 as YSLEER. CDR3 sequence (DNA): TGCGCCAGCAGCCAAGTACAGGGGGCAGGCGGGGAGCTGTTTTTT. Translating it yields CASSQVQGAGGELFF.

The chain links TRBV7-2 to TRBJ2-1; D unresolved. Looked up from germline, CDR1 is SGHTA and CDR2 is FQGNSA. Trimming took 4 bases from V and 5 from J, leaving 15 bases between them. This CDR3 region has 15 residues. The CDR3 bases are TGTGCCAGCAGCTCGCCCCCGCCTAGAGACAATGAGCAGTTCTTC. It is translated as CASSSPPPRDNEQFF. Supplemented by reference TRBV7-2 and TRBJ2-1, the full variable domain reads GAGVSQSPSNKVTEKGKDVELRCDPISGHTALYWYRQSLGQGLEFLIYFQGNSAPDKSGLPSDRFSAERTGGSVSTLTIQRTQQEDSAVYLCASSSPPPRDNEQFFGPGTRLTVL.

This chain uses TRBV4-3 with TRBJ2-3; no definite D call. V lost 2 bases and J 6 bases, leaving 9 bases between the germline ends. This CDR3 contains 13 residues. The germline V gene encodes CDR1 LGHNA and CDR2 YSLEER. The CDR3 nucleotides read TGCGCCAGCAGCCAATTAACGAGGGATACGCAGTATTTT. This codes for CASSQLTRDTQYF.

CDR3 nucleotide sequence: TGTGCCTGGACCGACAGCGGAAACACCATATATTTT. As protein: CAWTDSGNTIYF. This sequence joins TRBV30 and TRBJ1-3, with D perhaps TRBD1 (5 bases). CDR3 length equals 12 residues. Germline CDR1 and CDR2: GTSNPN and SVGIG (reference sequence). Trimming stripped 4 bases from V and 4 bases from J, with 8 bases between.

This chain links TRBV5-8 with TRBJ2-5; 8 bases align to TRBD1. Germline V gives CDR1 SGHTS, CDR2 YDEGEE. CDR3 length: 14 amino acids. V was pared by 2 bases and J by 2 bases, with 2 bases of the junction left unmatched. The CDR3 DNA reads TGTGCCAGCAGCTTATGGACAGGGCAAGAGACCCAGTACTTC. Its translation: CASSLWTGQETQYF.

This CDR3 reads CASSEGARGYSNQPQHF. DNA for the CDR3: TGTGCCAGTAGTGAGGGGGCGCGGGGTTATAGCAATCAGCCCCAGCATTTT. J is TRBJ1-5 and V is TRBV19; 7 bases line up with TRBD1. Trimming took 5 bases from V and 0 from J; bases not matched to a gene: 10. This CDR3 has 17 residues. Germline CDR1 reads LNHDA; CDR2 reads SQIVND (reference sequence).

This chain uses TRBV6-5 with TRBJ2-2; D is possibly TRBD2 (5 bases). Per germline, CDR1 MNHEY and CDR2 SVGAGI. The CDR3 spans 15 residues. Trimming removed 6 bases from V and 4 bases from J, with 15 bases in between. CDR3 protein: CASRARTALTGELFF. The CDR3, as DNA: TGTGCCAGCAGGGCTCGGACTGCCCTCACCGGGGAGCTGTTTTTT.

This clone was seen a single time. This sequence joins TRBV10-3 and TRBJ2-3; possible D gene TRBD2, 5 bases. Germline CDR1 and CDR2: ENHRY and SYGVKD. V was shortened by 6 bases and J by 1 base, with 11 bases between the two germline ends. CDR3 length equals 14 residues. The CDR3 DNA reads TGTGCCATCAGGGCTAGCTGGGGCACAGATACGCAGTATTTT. As protein: CAIRASWGTDTQYF.

The genes are TRBV14 and TRBJ2-1; possibly TRBD1 for D (6 bases). Trimming left V 4 bases short and J 4 bases short, with 11 bases between. The CDR3 is 14 amino acids. Germline CDR1 and CDR2: SGHDN and FVKESK. As DNA, the CDR3 is TGTGCCAGCAGCCCCCTAGACAGGTACAATGAGCAGTTCTTC. It codes for CASSPLDRYNEQFF. Variable domain in full (rest from reference TRBV14 and TRBJ2-1): EAGVTQFPSHSVIEKGQTVTLRCDPISGHDNLYWYRRVMGKEIKFLLHFVKESKQDESGMPNNRFLAERTGGTYSTLKVQPAELEDSGVYFCASSPLDRYNEQFFGPGTRLTVL.

V and J are TRBV10-3 and TRBJ2-1; 12 nucleotides match TRBD2. The junction had 3 bases not matched to a gene; V was cut back by 4 bases and J by 2 bases. This CDR3 is 16 amino acids long. The V gene's germline CDR1 is ENHRY and CDR2 SYGVKD. CDR3 loop: CAISGLAGAAYNEQFF. In DNA, the CDR3 is TGTGCCATCAGTGGACTAGCGGGGGCCGCCTACAATGAGCAGTTCTTC.

This chain links TRBV19 with TRBJ1-2; TRBD1 matches 8 bases. J lost 7 bases, V lost 5 bases, and 12 bases had no gene match. This CDR3 is 15 amino acids long. Germline V CDR1 and CDR2: LNHDA, SQIVND (reference sequence). The CDR3 sequence: CASSLQTPDRAGYTF. The CDR3, as DNA: TGTGCCAGTAGTCTCCAAACTCCGGACAGGGCTGGCTACACCTTC.

The sample holds one count of this clone. V is TRBV2 and J is TRBJ1-5, with D possibly TRBD1 on 5 matching bases. The V end lost 2 bases, the J end lost 1 base, and 9 bases lay between the germline ends. The length of the CDR3 is 15 residues. Looked up from germline, CDR1 is SNHLY and CDR2 is FYNNEI. Written as DNA, the CDR3 is TGTGCCAGCAGTGAACAGGGAAGGAGCAATCAGCCCCAGCATTTT. Translating gives CASSEQGRSNQPQHF. Together with reference TRBV2 and TRBJ1-5, the CDR3 gives the full variable domain: EPEVTQTPSHQVTQMGQEVILRCVPISNHLYFYWYRQILGQKVEFLVSFYNNEISEKSEIFDDQFSVERPDGSNFTLKIRSTKLEDSAMYFCASSEQGRSNQPQHFGDGTRLSIL.

J is TRBJ1-6 and V is TRBV21-1. TRBV21-1 is recorded as a pseudogene. The CDR3 runs 16 residues. The CDR3 region is CASSKVIRASPSPLHF. In nucleotides, the CDR3 is TGTGCCAGCAGCAAAGTAATTCGTGCGTCCCCCTCACCCCTCCACTTT.

The chain is built from TRBV5-6 and TRBJ1-2; weak D call: TRBD1 (5 bases). Trimming cost V 1 base and J 8 bases, with 9 bases left between them. The CDR3 totals 12 residues. Germline V gene sequence: CDR1 SGHDT, CDR2 YYEEEE. The CDR3 DNA reads TGTGCCAGCAGCTTGAGCAGGGTCGGCTACACCTTC. Residues: CASSLSRVGYTF. The variable domain in full, completed from reference TRBV5-6 and TRBJ1-2, reads DAGVTQSPTHLIKTRGQQVTLRCSPKSGHDTVSWYQQALGQGPQFIFQYYEEEERQRGNFPDRFSGHQFPNYSSELNVNALLLGDSALYLCASSLSRVGYTFGSGTRLTVV.

The V and J genes are TRBV2 and TRBJ1-1; D gene unclear. The germline V gene encodes CDR1 SNHLY and CDR2 FYNNEI. This CDR3 has 13 amino acids. V was shortened by 3 bases and J by 1 base, with 6 bases between the two germline ends. This CDR3 is CASSDGQNTEAFF. In DNA, the CDR3 is TGTGCCAGCAGTGATGGCCAGAACACTGAAGCTTTCTTT.

A few counts support this clone. The chain joins TRBV7-2 to TRBJ2-7, with TRBD1 as a possible D gene (6 bases). CDR3 length: 14 residues. Trimming stripped 5 bases from V and 3 bases from J, with 14 bases between. CDR1 and CDR2 from the germline V gene are SGHTA and FQGNSA. The CDR3 protein is CASSEYRVLYEQYF. The CDR3 DNA reads as TGTGCCAGCAGCGAGTACAGGGTTCTCTACGAGCAGTACTTC.

This chain links TRBV19 with TRBJ1-1; tentative D call: TRBD1 (6 bases). Trimming cost V 5 bases and J 5 bases, with 18 bases left between them. Germline loops: CDR1 LNHDA, CDR2 SQIVND (reference sequence). The CDR3 runs 15 residues. DNA of the CDR3: TGTGCCAGTAGTTGGATTACAGGGCTAGAGACTGAAGCTTTCTTT. Translation: CASSWITGLETEAFF.